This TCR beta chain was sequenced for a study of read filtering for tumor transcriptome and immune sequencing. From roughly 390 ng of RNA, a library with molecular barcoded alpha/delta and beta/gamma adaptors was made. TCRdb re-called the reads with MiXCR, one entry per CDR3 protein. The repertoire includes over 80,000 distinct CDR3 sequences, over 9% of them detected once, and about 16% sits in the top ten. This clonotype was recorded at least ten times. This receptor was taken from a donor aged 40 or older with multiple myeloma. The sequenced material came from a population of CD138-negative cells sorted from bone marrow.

The DNA for the CDR3 is TGCGCCAGCAGTTCTCACCAGCGGGAGGGAGGCGGGGAGCTGTTTTTT. It specifies CASSSHQREGGGELFF. The rearrangement uses TRBV23-1 and TRBJ2-2; 10 bases are a match to TRBD2. TRBV23-1 is an ORF, with its function uncertain. The V segment lost 5 bases and the J segment 7 bases; nucleotides outside the gene matches: 10. CDR3 length: 16 amino acids.